This is a list of T cell receptor beta chains from one sample in a study of spatial heterogeneity in lung cancer. TCRdb analysed the 5' RACE reads with MiXCR anew, one entry per CDR3 protein. The repertoire holds some 15,000 distinct CDR3 sequences, with 7.9% as singletons. The sequenced sample was PBMCs, obtained at surgery. The receptors derive from a female donor with early-stage non-small cell lung cancer. The CDR3 runs from the conserved cysteine through the conserved F or W. D genes are given only for firm matches. Size is omitted from some rows. Given values are once, few, many or a class for expanded clones.

>TRBJ2-3|TRBV11-2|many|14|.
CASSPYGGPDTQYF
TGTGCCAGCAGCCCTTACGGAGGCCCAGATACGCAGTATTTT
>TRBJ2-1|TRBV28|many|14|TRBD2
CATRGTSGYNEQFF
TGTGCCACAAGGGGGACTAGCGGTTACAATGAGCAGTTCTTC
>TRBJ2-4|TRBV10-3|few|15|.
CAISESGMSENIQYF
TGTGCCATCAGTGAGTCTGGGATGTCTGAAAACATTCAGTACTTC
>TRBJ2-2|TRBV7-2|many|14|.
CASSSPVLAGELFF
TGTGCCAGCAGCTCACCCGTATTGGCCGGGGAGCTGTTTTTT
>TRBJ2-5|TRBV9|many|17|TRBD2
CASSVEPLAGGLETQYF
TGTGCCAGCAGCGTAGAACCCCTAGCGGGAGGACTTGAGACCCAGTACTTC
>TRBJ1-2|TRBV7-2|.|14|.
CASSNSRVYYGYTF
TGTGCCAGCAGCAATTCAAGAGTTTACTATGGCTACACCTTC
>TRBJ2-2|TRBV6-2/TRBV6-3|.|15|TRBD1
CASIDRDPNTGELFF
TGTGCCAGCATCGACAGGGACCCAAACACCGGGGAGCTGTTTTTT
>TRBJ2-1|TRBV4-1|.|18|TRBD2
CASSQDRAGGKVGNEQFF
TGCGCCAGCAGCCAAGATCGAGCGGGAGGGAAGGTGGGCAATGAGCAGTTCTTC
>TRBJ2-3|TRBV7-9|many|12|.
CASSLGADTQYF
TGTGCCAGCAGCTTAGGTGCAGATACGCAGTATTTT
>TRBJ1-1|TRBV14|many|15|.
CASSPFDQVNTEAFF
TGTGCCAGCAGCCCTTTCGATCAGGTGAACACTGAAGCTTTCTTT
>TRBJ1-1|TRBV7-2|many|14|.
CASSLTGINTEAFF
TGTGCCAGCAGCTTAACGGGGATCAACACTGAAGCTTTCTTT
>TRBJ2-1|TRBV12-3/TRBV12-4|.|12|.
CASSFSYNEQFF
TGTGCCAGCAGCTTTTCTTACAATGAGCAGTTCTTC
>TRBJ2-2|TRBV5-1|many|12|.
CASSPNTGELFF
TGCGCCAGCAGCCCGAACACCGGGGAGCTGTTTTTT
>TRBJ2-7|TRBV10-2|many|15|TRBD1
CASSESGQGPLEQYF
TGCGCCAGCAGTGAATCAGGACAGGGGCCACTCGAGCAGTACTTC
>TRBJ2-7|TRBV20-1|few|14|.
CSARNPAGRYEQYF
TGCAGTGCTAGAAATCCGGCGGGCAGGTACGAGCAGTACTTC
>TRBJ2-7|TRBV28|few|14|.
CASRAGGAGYEQYF
TGTGCCAGCAGGGCCGGGGGCGCCGGATACGAGCAGTACTTC
>TRBJ2-7|TRBV4-1|many|15|.
CASSQGRRPPYEQYF
TGCGCCAGCAGCCAAGGCAGGCGACCCCCCTACGAGCAGTACTTC
>TRBJ2-2|TRBV12-3/TRBV12-4|many|15|TRBD2
CASSLTSGGTGELFF
TGTGCCAGCAGCTTGACTAGCGGCGGGACCGGGGAGCTGTTTTTT
>TRBJ2-3|TRBV7-8|many|13|.
CASSLDVADTQYF
TGTGCCAGCAGCTTAGATGTAGCAGATACGCAGTATTTT
>TRBJ2-1|TRBV20-1|many|13|TRBD2
CSARSGVYNEQFF
TGCAGTGCTCGTAGCGGGGTTTACAATGAGCAGTTCTTC
>TRBJ2-5|TRBV7-9|few|13|.
CASSPPAGETQYF
TGTGCCAGCAGCCCCCCCGCGGGAGAGACCCAGTACTTC
>TRBJ2-7|TRBV28|few|13|.
CASSLTTPYEQYF
TGTGCCAGCAGTTTAACGACTCCATACGAGCAGTACTTC
>TRBJ2-5|TRBV7-2|.|16|TRBD2
CASSLGRLAAQETQYF
TGTGCCAGCAGCTTAGGGAGACTAGCGGCGCAAGAGACCCAGTACTTC
>TRBJ2-1|TRBV6-5|few|14|TRBD2
CASSPGLAGGGLIF
TGTGCCAGCAGTCCCGGACTAGCGGGAGGCGGGTTGATCTTC
>TRBJ2-4|TRBV6-1|many|16|.
CASSERKGALGNIQYF
TGTGCCAGCAGTGAAAGAAAAGGGGCCCTGGGGAACATTCAGTACTTC
>TRBJ1-5|TRBV11-2|many|14|.
CASSPLPQDQPQHF
TGTGCCAGCAGCCCCCTCCCTCAGGATCAGCCCCAGCATTTT
>TRBJ2-7|TRBV6-1|many|15|TRBD1
CASSAGTASRYEQYF
TGTGCCAGCAGTGCCGGGACAGCGAGTCGGTACGAGCAGTACTTC
>TRBJ1-3|TRBV19|many|14|.
CASTPLSLGNTIYF
TGTGCCAGTACCCCACTGAGCCTCGGAAACACCATATATTTT
>TRBJ1-5|TRBV6-5|.|17|.
CASSYSPPGNSNQPQHF
TGTGCCAGCAGTTACTCGCCCCCGGGCAATAGCAATCAGCCCCAGCATTTT
>TRBJ2-3|TRBV12-3/TRBV12-4|many|16|TRBD2
CASSFSRTSASDTQYF
TGTGCCAGCAGTTTTAGTCGGACTAGCGCGAGCGATACGCAGTATTTT
>TRBJ1-2|TRBV30|many|11|.
CAATGSNGYTF
TGTGCCGCGACGGGGTCGAATGGCTACACCTTC
>TRBJ2-5|TRBV5-4|many|12|.
CASSLIRETQYF
TGTGCCAGCAGCTTAATACGAGAGACCCAGTACTTC
>TRBJ2-7|TRBV5-1|many|19|TRBD2
CASSLWSSGSRLDLYEQYF
TGCGCCAGCAGCTTGTGGTCTAGCGGGAGCCGACTGGACCTCTACGAGCAGTACTTC
>TRBJ2-1|TRBV7-9|many|12|.
CASSLRRDEQFF
TGTGCCAGCAGCCTCCGTAGGGATGAGCAGTTCTTC
>TRBJ1-1|TRBV9|few|14|.
CASSVVAGATEAFF
TGTGCCAGCAGCGTAGTGGCGGGGGCAACTGAAGCTTTCTTT
>TRBJ1-6|TRBV27|many|12|TRBD1
CASRWDRGTLHF
TGTGCCAGCAGATGGGACAGGGGGACCCTCCACTTT
>TRBJ1-4|TRBV5-1|many|14|TRBD1
CASSFQGATEKLFF
TGCGCCAGCAGCTTTCAGGGGGCCACTGAAAAACTGTTTTTT
>TRBJ2-1|TRBV12-3/TRBV12-4|.|16|.
CASSEQGFSSYNEQFF
TGTGCCAGCAGCGAACAGGGTTTTAGCTCCTACAATGAGCAGTTCTTC
>TRBJ2-7|TRBV25-1|large|11|.
CASSYDYEQYF
TGTGCCAGCAGCTACGATTACGAGCAGTACTTC
>TRBJ2-5|TRBV2|.|11|.
CASSAWETQYF
TGTGCCAGCAGTGCATGGGAGACCCAGTACTTC